What follows are 14 T cell receptor beta chains derived from one specimen sequenced in a study of blood T cell repertoires in COVID-19. Some clones are missing from TCRdb's copy, which holds only in-frame ones; the method was immunoSEQ multiplex PCR. The sample contains 130,000 to 150,000 clones, around 85% of which appear only once. Sequenced input: peripheral blood. These receptors were obtained from a woman older than 75 with acute or convalescent COVID-19.

This chain connects TRBV4-3 to TRBJ1-6; 9 bases agree with TRBD1. Germline V CDR1 and CDR2: LGHNA, YSLEER. The CDR3 is 18 amino acids. V shed 2 bases, J shed 10 bases, and the junction held 15 bases outside the gene matches. CDR3 amino acids: CASSQSVGRTGAGSPLHF. CDR3 nucleotides: TGCGCCAGCAGCCAAAGTGTCGGGAGGACAGGGGCCGGATCACCCCTCCACTTT.

The chain links TRBV9 to TRBJ1-1, with no clear D. Germline CDR1 SGDLS, CDR2 YYNGEE. CDR3 length: 18 residues. The V gene lost 0 bases and the J gene lost 11 bases, with 29 bases spanning the gap. Written as DNA, the CDR3 is TGTGCCAGCAGCGTAGAAGGTTCGGCAGTAGGTTTGATTGAGCGTGCTTTCTTT. This translates into CASSVEGSAVGLIERAFF.

A remark on this clone: Distinct nucleotide sequences in the sample also encode this CDR3. CDR3 sequence reads: CSASWGRGAGGASTGELFF. The CDR3 DNA is TGCAGTGCTAGTTGGGGACGCGGGGCGGGGGGCGCGTCCACCGGGGAGCTGTTTTTT. This chain connects TRBV20-1 to TRBJ2-2, with TRBD2 identical over 8 bases. Trimming took 3 bases from V and 4 from J; bases not matched to a gene: 19. Germline CDR1 DFQATT, CDR2 SNEGSKA (reference sequence). The CDR3 runs to 19 residues.

The chain links TRBV2 to TRBJ1-6; D remains ambiguous. Germline assignment: CDR1 SNHLY and CDR2 FYNNEI. The CDR3 is 15 residues long. The germline V and J ends were trimmed by 7 bases and 9 bases, with 19 bases remaining between them. CDR3 DNA sequence: TGTGCCAGCACTCCGTACGCCGTCCGGGGTTCACCCCTCCACTTT. Its translation is CASTPYAVRGSPLHF.

This rearrangement joins TRBV3-1 (or the pseudogene TRBV3-2) to TRBJ1-1; D perhaps matches TRBD1 (5 bases). CDR1 LGHDT and CDR2 YNNKEL come from the germline V gene (reference sequence). V lost 1 base and J lost 11, with 11 bases in between. The CDR3 sequence is 12 residues long. The CDR3 bases are TGTGCCAGCAGCCAAGGCGGACGGGGGGCTTTCTTT. Translated: CASSQGGRGAFF.

The chain couples TRBV15 to TRBJ1-3; D remains unclear. V was shortened by 0 bases and J by 8 bases, with 14 bases between the two germline ends. The germline V gene has CDR1 LNHNV and CDR2 YYDKDF (reference sequence). The CDR3 covers 15 residues. CDR3 in DNA: TGTGCCACCAGCAGAGATCACGGCAGGCCGGACACCATATATTTT. This encodes CATSRDHGRPDTIYF.

The rearrangement links TRBV29-1 to TRBJ1-1; 7 bases map to TRBD1. With 6 bases clipped from V and 0 bases from J, the junction kept 4 bases outside the gene matches. Germline V CDR1 and CDR2: SQVTM, ANQGSEA. The CDR3 totals 13 residues. The CDR3 is CSVGDSLNTEAFF. The CDR3 bases are TGCAGCGTCGGGGACAGCTTGAACACTGAAGCTTTCTTT.

The chain recombines TRBV24-1 with TRBJ2-1, with TRBD2 identical over 10 bases. The germline CDR1 and CDR2 sequences are KGHDR and SFDVKD. The V gene end was trimmed by 2 bases and the J gene end by 4 bases; junction bases not matched to a gene: 4. The CDR3 is 16 residues long. CDR3: CATSDSSGGKYNEQFF. The CDR3 DNA sequence: TGTGCCACCAGTGATTCTAGCGGGGGCAAGTACAATGAGCAGTTCTTC.

A note on this clone: Compared with germline, one end of the junction differs, possibly owing to a read error. The chain combines TRBV7-7 with TRBJ2-3; 7 bases are a match to TRBD1. From germline, CDR1 is SSHAT and CDR2 FNYEAQ (reference sequence). This CDR3 contains 13 residues. The CDR3 coding sequence is TGTGCTAGCAGCTTAGGGGGCCGTGATACGCAGTATTTT. This translates into CASSLGGRDTQYF. Full variable domain (rest looked up from reference TRBV7-7 and TRBJ2-3): GAGVSQSPRYKVTKRGQDVTLRCDPISSHATLYWYQQALGQGPEFLTYFNYEAQPDKSGLPSDRFSAERPEGSISTLTIQRTEQRDSAMYRCASSLGGRDTQYFGPGTRLTVL.

This chain connects TRBV6-5 to TRBJ2-3; 7 bases match TRBD2. CDR3 length: 13 residues. Germline V gene lookup returns CDR1 MNHEY and CDR2 SVGAGI. V dropped 6 bases and J dropped 1; count of bases not matched to a gene: 1. The CDR3: CASSAGGTDTQYF. As DNA, the CDR3 is TGTGCCAGCAGCGCGGGAGGCACAGATACGCAGTATTTT.

The chain links TRBV12-3 or TRBV12-4 to TRBJ2-7; 7 bases align to TRBD1. J gave up 3 bases and V 4 bases, and 3 bases lay outside the gene matches. The CDR3 consists of 13 residues. CDR3 loop: CASSWDSLYEQYF. CDR3 DNA: TGTGCCAGCAGTTGGGACAGCCTCTACGAGCAGTACTTC.

The J gene is TRBJ1-1, the V gene TRBV18; maybe TRBD1 (5 bases). This CDR3 comprises 19 residues. V lost 3 bases and J lost 0, with 23 bases in between. Germline CDR1 reads KGHSH; CDR2 reads LQKENI. CDR3 nucleotides: TGTGCCAGCTCACCCGCAGGGTTGGCTTCAACGAAAATGAACACTGAAGCTTTCTTT. Translating it yields CASSPAGLASTKMNTEAFF.

This clone was counted only a few times. V gene TRBV2 combines with J gene TRBJ1-2; TRBD1 aligns across 7 bases. The germline V gene has CDR1 SNHLY and CDR2 FYNNEI. The V segment lost 6 bases and the J segment 2 bases; nucleotides outside the gene matches: 3. The CDR3 loop spans 13 amino acids. The CDR3 DNA sequence: TGTGCCAGCAGCCTAGGGGGCAACTATGGCTACACCTTC. It specifies CASSLGGNYGYTF.

This clone was counted between two and nine times. This chain uses TRBV9 with TRBJ1-2, with D possibly matching TRBD1 (6 bases). The CDR3 loop spans 16 amino acids. V was clipped by 4 bases and J by 6 bases, with 22 bases between them. Germline values: CDR1 SGDLS, CDR2 YYNGEE. The CDR3 here is CASSHNYRDPFDGYTF. The CDR3 nucleotides are TGTGCCAGCAGCCACAATTACAGGGATCCGTTCGATGGCTACACCTTC.